The rows below give T cell receptor beta chains drawn from one sample of a study of response to subunit inactivated influenza vaccine. MiXCR was run by TCRdb on the RT-PCR reads, yielding one entry per CDR3 protein. The sample shows fewer than 600,000 distinct CDR3 sequences, approximately 7.2% of them seen only once. The material was PBMCs from blood, obtained roughly 24 months after vaccination. The receptor source for this set is a man aged 45-69 years who received an inactivated influenza vaccine. CDR3s include the opening cysteine and the closing phenylalanine or tryptophan. Each record gives: V gene, clone size, CDR3 protein. Size is stated for part of the rows, as once, few or many counts, or as a class when the clone is expanded.

TRBV7-2 | . | CASSLNGRGVTDTQYF
TRBV6-2/TRBV6-3 | . | CASSYTALRKGYGYTF
TRBV28 | many | CASSSGQGATLGEQYF
TRBV11-1 | many | CASSLGLAVTYNEQFF
TRBV20-1 | . | CSASRAVSRTGAYNEQFF
TRBV27 | few | CASSRYSGGGMNTEAFF
TRBV12-3/TRBV12-4 | many | CASSLRAGNEQFF
TRBV10-3 | . | CAISRGTGPSDNEQFF
TRBV12-3/TRBV12-4 | many | CASGRQGITEAFF
TRBV5-1 | few | CASSVARDTDTQYF
TRBV7-9 | . | CASSSTSRGDTIYF
TRBV4-1 | . | CASSQGGPGGPIETQYF
TRBV20-1 | . | CSAPNRRTNTGELFF
TRBV5-1 | . | CASSSLGLGQNTEAFF
TRBV5-1 | many | CATRNGLAGGPYTDTQYF
TRBV7-2 | . | CASSLAPQGEQYF
TRBV20-1 | many | CSGQGQQETQYF
TRBV29-1 | . | CSVEDPMTGGFNSSYNSPLHF
TRBV7-6 | . | CASSLYRMDSGANVLTF
TRBV9 | many | CASNRVEETQYF
TRBV4-3 | many | CASSQGVGETQYF
TRBV29-1 | few | CSVEKGQPGDTQYF
TRBV4-2 | many | CASSQSGPGGELFF
TRBV6-1 | few | CASRQGFTGELFF
TRBV20-1 | few | CSARDRRRTYGYTF
TRBV7-3 | . | CASSLSAGQTEAFF
TRBV29-1 | few | CSVRDREVQYF
TRBV20-1 | . | CSARVARAYNEQFF
TRBV18 | few | CASRTGDTYEQYF
TRBV4-3 | few | CASSQDSSETQYF
TRBV12-3/TRBV12-4 | few | CASRTASNTEAFF
TRBV12-3/TRBV12-4 | few | CASNPDRGSSTKNIQYF
TRBV4-3 | many | CASSQRTDETQYF
TRBV7-2 | . | CASSLGTGSLYEQYF
TRBV6-1 | few | CASSDGSTRYHEQFF